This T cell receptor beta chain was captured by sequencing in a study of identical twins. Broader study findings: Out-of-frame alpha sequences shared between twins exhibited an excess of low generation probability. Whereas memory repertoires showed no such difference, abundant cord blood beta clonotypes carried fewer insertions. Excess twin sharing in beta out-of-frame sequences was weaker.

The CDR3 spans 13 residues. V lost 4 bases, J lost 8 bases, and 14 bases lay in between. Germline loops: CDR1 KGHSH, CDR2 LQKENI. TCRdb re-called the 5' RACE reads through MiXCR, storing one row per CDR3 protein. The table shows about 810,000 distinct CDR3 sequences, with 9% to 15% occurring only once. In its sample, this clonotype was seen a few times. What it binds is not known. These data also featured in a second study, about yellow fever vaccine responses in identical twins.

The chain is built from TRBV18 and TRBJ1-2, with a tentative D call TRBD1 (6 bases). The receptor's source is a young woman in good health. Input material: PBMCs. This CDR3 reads CASSLNDGTGYTF. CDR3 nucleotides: TGTGCCAGCTCACTTAACGACGGGACAGGCTACACCTTC.